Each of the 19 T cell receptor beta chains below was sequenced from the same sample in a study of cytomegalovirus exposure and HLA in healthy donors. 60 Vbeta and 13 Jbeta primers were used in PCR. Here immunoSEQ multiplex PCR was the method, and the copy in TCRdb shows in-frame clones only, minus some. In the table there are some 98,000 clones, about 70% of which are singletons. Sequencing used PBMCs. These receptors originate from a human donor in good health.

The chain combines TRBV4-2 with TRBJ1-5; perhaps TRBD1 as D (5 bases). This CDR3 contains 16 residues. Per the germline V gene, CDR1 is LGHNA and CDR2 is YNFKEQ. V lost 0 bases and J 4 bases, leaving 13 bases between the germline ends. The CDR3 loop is CASSQDLRAGNQPQHF. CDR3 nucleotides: TGTGCCAGCAGCCAAGATCTACGAGCAGGGAATCAGCCCCAGCATTTT.

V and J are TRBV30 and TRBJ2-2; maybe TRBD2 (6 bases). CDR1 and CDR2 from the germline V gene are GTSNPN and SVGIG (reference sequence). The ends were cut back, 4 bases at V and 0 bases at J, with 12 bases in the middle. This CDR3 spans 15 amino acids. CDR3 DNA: TGTGCCTGGAACCCGGGAGAATCGAACACCGGGGAGCTGTTTTTT. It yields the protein CAWNPGESNTGELFF.

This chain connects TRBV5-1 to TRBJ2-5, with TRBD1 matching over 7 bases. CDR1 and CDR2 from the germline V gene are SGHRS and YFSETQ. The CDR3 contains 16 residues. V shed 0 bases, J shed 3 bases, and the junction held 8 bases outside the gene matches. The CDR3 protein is CASSLEGWGTEETQYF. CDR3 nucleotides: TGCGCCAGCAGCTTGGAGGGGTGGGGGACAGAAGAGACCCAGTACTTC.

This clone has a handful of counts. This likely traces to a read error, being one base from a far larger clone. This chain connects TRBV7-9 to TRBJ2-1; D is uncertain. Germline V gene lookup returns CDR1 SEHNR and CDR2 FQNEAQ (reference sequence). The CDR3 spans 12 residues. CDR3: CASSQDRVEQFF. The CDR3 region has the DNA TGCGCCAGCAGCCAAGATCGGGTAGAGCAGTTCTTC.

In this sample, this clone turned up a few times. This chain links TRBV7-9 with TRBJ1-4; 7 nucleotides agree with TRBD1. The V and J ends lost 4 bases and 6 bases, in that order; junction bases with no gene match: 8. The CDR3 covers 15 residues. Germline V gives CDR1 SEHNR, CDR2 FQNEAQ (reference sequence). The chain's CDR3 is CASSYEFGTDEKLFF. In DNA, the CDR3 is TGTGCCAGCAGCTATGAATTCGGGACAGATGAAAAACTGTTTTTT.

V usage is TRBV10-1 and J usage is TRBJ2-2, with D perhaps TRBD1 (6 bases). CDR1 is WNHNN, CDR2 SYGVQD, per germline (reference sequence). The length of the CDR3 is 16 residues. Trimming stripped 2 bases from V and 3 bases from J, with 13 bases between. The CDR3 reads CASSERGPGDTGELFF. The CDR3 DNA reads TGCGCCAGCAGTGAGCGGGGTCCAGGGGACACCGGGGAGCTGTTTTTT.

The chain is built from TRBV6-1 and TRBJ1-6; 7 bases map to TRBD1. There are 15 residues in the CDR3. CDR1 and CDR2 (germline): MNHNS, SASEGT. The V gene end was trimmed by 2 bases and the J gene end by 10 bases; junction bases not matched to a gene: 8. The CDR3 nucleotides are TGTGCCAGCAGTGAATTAAGACAGGGTGAATCACCCCTCCACTTT. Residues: CASSELRQGESPLHF.

Here the CDR3 reads CASSSTASYNSPLHF. Written as DNA, the CDR3 is TGTGCCAGCAGTTCGACAGCGTCCTATAATTCACCCCTCCACTTT. The chain carries TRBV25-1 and TRBJ1-6; D may be TRBD1 (5 bases). The V gene's germline CDR1 is MGHDK and CDR2 SYGVNS. The V and J ends lost 5 bases and 1 base respectively, with 9 bases between them. The CDR3 is made up of 15 amino acids.

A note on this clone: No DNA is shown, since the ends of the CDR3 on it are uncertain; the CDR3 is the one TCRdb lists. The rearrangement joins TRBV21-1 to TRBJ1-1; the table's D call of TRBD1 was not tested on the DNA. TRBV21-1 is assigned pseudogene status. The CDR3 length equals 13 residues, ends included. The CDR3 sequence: CASSSPWGWGAFF.

The CDR3 here is CATSYRQETNYGYTF. CDR3 DNA sequence: TGTGCCACCTCATACCGACAGGAGACTAACTATGGCTACACCTTC. The rearrangement links TRBV5-4 to TRBJ1-2; a possible D gene is TRBD1 (6 bases). The CDR3 has 15 amino acids. The V end lost 9 bases, the J end lost 0 bases, and 18 bases lay between the germline ends. Germline lookup yields CDR1 SGHNT and CDR2 YYREEE (reference sequence).

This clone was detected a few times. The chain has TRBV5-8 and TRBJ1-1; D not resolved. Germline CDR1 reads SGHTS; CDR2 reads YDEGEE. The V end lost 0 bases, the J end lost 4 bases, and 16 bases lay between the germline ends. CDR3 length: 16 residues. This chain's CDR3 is CASSLDGKLPPTEAFF. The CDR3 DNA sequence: TGTGCCAGCAGCTTGGACGGGAAACTACCCCCCACTGAAGCTTTCTTT.

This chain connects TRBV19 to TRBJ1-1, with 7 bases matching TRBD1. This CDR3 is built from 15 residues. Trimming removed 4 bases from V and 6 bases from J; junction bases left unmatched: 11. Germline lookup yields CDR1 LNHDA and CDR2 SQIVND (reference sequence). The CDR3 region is CASSTRTGTGAEAFF. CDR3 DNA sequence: TGTGCCAGTAGTACTAGGACAGGCACGGGGGCTGAAGCTTTCTTT. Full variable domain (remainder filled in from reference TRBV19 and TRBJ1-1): DGGITQSPKYLFRKEGQNVTLSCEQNLNHDAMYWYRQDPGQGLRLIYYSQIVNDFQKGDIAEGYSVSREKKESFPLTVTSAQKNPTAFYLCASSTRTGTGAEAFFGQGTRLTVV.

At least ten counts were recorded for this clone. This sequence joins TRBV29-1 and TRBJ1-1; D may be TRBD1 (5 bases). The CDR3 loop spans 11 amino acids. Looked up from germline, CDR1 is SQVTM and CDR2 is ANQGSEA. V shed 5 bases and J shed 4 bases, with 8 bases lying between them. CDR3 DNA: TGCAGCGTTTGGGGGGGCACTGAAGCTTTCTTT. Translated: CSVWGGTEAFF.

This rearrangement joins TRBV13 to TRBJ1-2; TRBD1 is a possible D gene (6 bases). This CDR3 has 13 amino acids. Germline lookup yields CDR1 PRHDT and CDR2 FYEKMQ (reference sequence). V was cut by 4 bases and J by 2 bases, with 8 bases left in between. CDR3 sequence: CASSSDRNYGYTF. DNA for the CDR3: TGTGCCAGCAGCTCGGACAGAAACTATGGCTACACCTTC.

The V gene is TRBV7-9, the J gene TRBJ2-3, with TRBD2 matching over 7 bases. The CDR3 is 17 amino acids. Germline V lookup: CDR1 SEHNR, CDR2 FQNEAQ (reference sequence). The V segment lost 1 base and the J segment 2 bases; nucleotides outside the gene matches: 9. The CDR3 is CASSLEFAGVPTDTQYF. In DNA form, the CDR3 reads TGTGCCAGCAGCTTAGAATTCGCGGGAGTCCCCACAGATACGCAGTATTTT.

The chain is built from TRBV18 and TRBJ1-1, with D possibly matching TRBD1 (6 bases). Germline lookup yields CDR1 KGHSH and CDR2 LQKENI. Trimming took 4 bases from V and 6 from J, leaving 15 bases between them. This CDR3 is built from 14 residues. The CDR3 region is CASSLLSGDSEAFF. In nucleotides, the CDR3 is TGTGCCAGCTCACTTCTTTCAGGGGATTCTGAAGCTTTCTTT.

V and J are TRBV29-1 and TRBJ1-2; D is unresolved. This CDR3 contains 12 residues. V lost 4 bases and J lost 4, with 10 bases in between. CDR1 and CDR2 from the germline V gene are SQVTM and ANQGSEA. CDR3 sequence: CSVVQATYGYTF. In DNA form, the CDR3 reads TGCAGCGTTGTTCAGGCGACCTATGGCTACACCTTC.

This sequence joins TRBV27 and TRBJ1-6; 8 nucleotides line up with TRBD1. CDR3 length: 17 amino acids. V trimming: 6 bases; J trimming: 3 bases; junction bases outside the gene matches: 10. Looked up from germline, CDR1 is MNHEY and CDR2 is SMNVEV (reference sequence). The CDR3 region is CASRDKGQVDYNSPLHF. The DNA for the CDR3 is TGTGCCAGCAGAGATAAGGGACAGGTGGACTATAATTCACCCCTCCACTTT.

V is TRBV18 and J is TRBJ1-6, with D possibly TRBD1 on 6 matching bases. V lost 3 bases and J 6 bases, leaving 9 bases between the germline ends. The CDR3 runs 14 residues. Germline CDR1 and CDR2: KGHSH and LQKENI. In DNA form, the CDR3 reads TGTGCCAGCTCACCCGGGACAATTAATTCACCCCTCCACTTT. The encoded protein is CASSPGTINSPLHF.